The following is a T cell receptor beta chain sequence with its context. This specimen comes from a study of T cell changes during pregnancy in multiple sclerosis. The assay was immunoSEQ multiplex PCR, and TCRdb's table has in-frame clones only and misses some. The sample holds under 80,000 clones, 75% to 95% seen once. The specimen comprised CD4+ T cells from peripheral blood mononuclear cells, sampled in the second trimester of pregnancy. The receptor comes from a female donor with multiple sclerosis, enrolled in a pregnancy study.

Here the CDR3 reads CASSLGGSGTYNEQFF. CDR3 coding DNA: TGTGCCAGCAGCTTAGGGGGTAGCGGGACTTACAATGAGCAGTTCTTC. The J gene is TRBJ2-1, the V gene TRBV7-8; 8 bases match TRBD2. After removal of 1 base from V and 4 bases from J, the junction contained 6 bases not matched to a gene. The CDR3 has 16 residues. Germline V gene lookup returns CDR1 SGHVS and CDR2 FQNEAQ.